This T cell receptor beta chain is drawn from a study of STAT5B mutations in CD4+ large granular lymphocyte leukemia. General observations from the study: Patient CD4-sorted repertoires looked more clonal than healthy CD4+ repertoires, even without putative leukemic clones. Main leukemic clonotypes were patient-specific, but around 25% appeared at low frequency elsewhere.

This clone was seen a handful of times. What it recognizes is unknown. Clones were read by immunoSEQ multiplex PCR, and TCRdb kept only the in-frame ones, dropping some. The sample carries around 47,000 clones, about 80% recorded once. Unmatched junction bases numbered 9, after V lost 8 bases and J lost 5 bases. Germline CDR1 and CDR2: MNHNS and SASEGT. This CDR3 spans 15 amino acids. The sequencing input was CD4+ T cells from blood buffy coats. The receptor comes from a human donor in good health. This chain connects TRBV6-1 to TRBJ1-5; 10 positions agree with TRBD1. CDR3 nucleotide sequence: TGTGCCAGCTTGCCGACAGGGGGCTTGGATCAGCCCCAGCATTTT. Translating gives CASLPTGGLDQPQHF.